These T cell receptor beta chains were read from a single sample in a study of blood T cell repertoires in COVID-19. Libraries were prepared by immunoSEQ multiplex PCR; TCRdb keeps only in-frame clonotypes and omits some of them. This table has roughly 400,000 clones, around nine tenths appearing once. The sequenced sample was PBMCs or T cells enriched from blood (not recorded which). The receptors shown here come from a woman aged 45-60 years who had recovered from COVID-19. Each CDR3 is given with its conserved first and last residue.

V | CDR3
TRBV5-1 | CASSMGPSGDTEAFF
TRBV30 | CAWSVPGNQPQHF
TRBV19 | CASSAQGGYEQYF
TRBV19 | CASSPGDLGANVLTF
TRBV28 | CAFRETGHNEQFF
TRBV10-3 | CAISGPGGTEAFF
TRBV5-1 | CASSPDRVYEQFF
TRBV5-4 | CASSSGTSGNTDTQYF
TRBV4-1 | CASSQTGMGGYTF
TRBV30 | CAWSASSSGSGNTIYF